The sequence of this TCR beta chain was determined in a study of blood T cell repertoires in COVID-19. On the study more broadly: Acute-phase and convalescent COVID-19 samples originated in the United States, Italy and Spain. PBMCs, B-cell-depleted T cells, or T cells provided the cDNA or gDNA that made up the material.

This clone came up a few times. Original processing methods: How many nucleated cells were present was estimated from reference gene primer amplification. Using immunoSEQ multiplex PCR, the repertoire was profiled, and TCRdb retains in-frame clones only, with some absent. V, J and clone size were drawn from that table, and D and trimming were deduced from the DNA. This repertoire shows under 110,000 clones, under 90% found once; its top ten account for 11% to 15%. This CDR3 spans 16 amino acids. The V end lost 1 base, the J end lost 1 base, and 11 bases lay between the germline ends. Per germline, CDR1 SGHVS and CDR2 FQNEAQ.

The chain couples TRBV7-8 to TRBJ1-5, with D possibly being TRBD1 (5 bases). Input material: peripheral blood. This clonotype originated in a woman aged 55-70 years with acute or convalescent COVID-19. CDR3 region: CASSLVGGGSNQPQHF. In DNA form, the CDR3 reads TGTGCCAGCAGCTTAGTCGGGGGAGGCAGCAATCAGCCCCAGCATTTT.